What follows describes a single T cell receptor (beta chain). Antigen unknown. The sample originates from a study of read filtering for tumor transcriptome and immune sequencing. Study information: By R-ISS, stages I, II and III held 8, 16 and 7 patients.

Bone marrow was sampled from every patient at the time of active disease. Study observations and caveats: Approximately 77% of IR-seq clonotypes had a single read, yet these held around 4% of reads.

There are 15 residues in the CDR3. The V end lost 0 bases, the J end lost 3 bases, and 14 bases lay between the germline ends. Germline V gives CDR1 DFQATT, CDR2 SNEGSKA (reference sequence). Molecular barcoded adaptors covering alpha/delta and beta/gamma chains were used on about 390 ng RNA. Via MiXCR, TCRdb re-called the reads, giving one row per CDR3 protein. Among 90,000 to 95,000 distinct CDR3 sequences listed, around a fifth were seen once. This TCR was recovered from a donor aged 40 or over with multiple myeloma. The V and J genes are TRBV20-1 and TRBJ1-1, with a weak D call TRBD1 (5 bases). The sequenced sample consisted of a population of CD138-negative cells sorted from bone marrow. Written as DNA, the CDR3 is TGCAGTGCTAGAGATCGTAGAGGGGCGGACACTGAAGCTTTCTTT. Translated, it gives CSARDRRGADTEAFF.